What follows is one TCR beta chain and its context. Its antigen is as yet unknown. These data are taken from a study of T cell responses to AZD1222 COVID-19 vaccine. Sequencing used immunoSEQ multiplex PCR; TCRdb keeps in-frame clones, though not all of them. The sample contains approximately 160,000 clones, approximately 89% of which appear only once. CDR3 length: 19 residues. The J segment lost 1 base and the V segment lost 2 bases, leaving 13 bases of the junction unmatched. Germline CDR1 is SGHVS and CDR2 is FQNEAQ. Findings of the study overall: Baseline serology detected seropositivity in only a handful of AZD1222 recipients. Vaccine-related CD4 TCRs covered spike, predominating at 160-218 and 743-854. Spike-specific TCR repertoires showed rising breadth and depth after two AZD1222 doses. Clonal diversity was possibly underestimated, and white British individuals and females predominated among donors.

The TCR originated in an adult in good health. The specimen was peripheral blood, collected on day 0 of AZD1222 vaccination. The J gene is TRBJ2-1, the V gene TRBV7-8; 8 positions agree with TRBD2. The CDR3 DNA is TGTGCCAGCAGCTTAAGTCGGTTTCCTACGGGAGGGTCCTACAATGAGCAGTTCTTC. Protein sequence: CASSLSRFPTGGSYNEQFF.